This TCR beta chain was sequenced during a study of blood T cell repertoires in COVID-19. Turning to the study itself: Acute and convalescent COVID-19 specimens originated in the United States, Italy and Spain. T cells, B-cell-depleted T cells, or PBMCs supplied cDNA or gDNA.

Per germline, CDR1 SGHDT and CDR2 YYEEEE. CDR3 size: 15 residues. Between the trimmed V and J ends, which lost 4 bases and 4 bases, there was a span of 15 bases. Profiled with immunoSEQ multiplex PCR; TCRdb holds only in-frame clones, not every one. The profile shows under 300,000 clones, around 90% of them singletons. The sample was peripheral blood. The V and J genes are TRBV5-6 and TRBJ2-1; tentative D call: TRBD1 (5 bases). This sequence originates from a woman in her fifties or sixties with COVID-19, enrolled during active disease. CDR3 sequence reads: CASSPSWGAYNEQFF. The CDR3 DNA reads TGTGCCAGCAGCCCCTCCTGGGGCGCATACAATGAGCAGTTCTTC.